A selection of T cell receptor beta chains follows, all from one sample in a study of blood T cells in healthy people across ages. TCRdb re-called the 5' RACE reads with MiXCR, one entry per CDR3 protein. There are 650,000 to 950,000 distinct CDR3 sequences in the sample; around two fifths occur only once, and under 20% lies in the top ten. The sequenced sample consisted of blood. The origin of the receptors is a man aged 55 to 70 in good health. Each CDR3 is given without its conserved first and last residue. Fields, in order: clone size, V gene, CDR3 protein. Size values are once, few and many counts, or a class for expanded clones, and some rows have none.

-	TRBV20-1	SARDSLAGRKETQY
-	TRBV6-6	ASSYPQVAGGLDTQY
many	TRBV5-1	ASSQSSGGNYEQY
-	TRBV4-1	ASSHVSGGSSYNEQF
-	TRBV7-9	ASSQTSGGPNPYEQY
-	TRBV30	AWKGQGGNEQF
once	TRBV7-8	ASSPRSGHGANVLT
few	TRBV7-8	ASSFSNREGFVYTQY
-	TRBV5-1	ASSLGAGPNTEAF
many	TRBV27	ASRAWIGGYT
-	TRBV2	ASVQGEAF
-	TRBV3-1	ASSQDVASGGQETQY
-	TRBV5-1	ASSLAEAGRVSSTEAF
few	TRBV7-2	ASSSQGNQPQH
once	TRBV3-1	ASSQDPAYGYT
-	TRBV3-1	ASSQSGTENEKLF
-	TRBV28	ASTSDPNYLNEKLF
-	TRBV6-5	ASSSRTAGHSGANVLT
-	TRBV20-1	SARVQVRQGLTEAF
-	TRBV3-1	ASSPQKRVNEQY
-	TRBV6-2/TRBV6-3	ASSSFLNRGGYEQY
few	TRBV12-3/TRBV12-4	ASSSGTPPIEQY
few	TRBV18	ASSTRTGGNEQF
-	TRBV12-3/TRBV12-4	ASSFKVSGELF
-	TRBV20-1	SATNPERSYNEQF
many	TRBV27	ASSLGQVKDTQY
few	TRBV7-2	ASSAGTHLGGAQY
many	TRBV24-1	ATSDFSRNEQF